This T cell receptor (beta chain) was captured in a study of blood T cell repertoires in COVID-19. On the study more broadly: Spain, Italy and the United States supplied samples that represented acute and convalescent COVID-19. Nucleic acid was either cDNA or gDNA, and it came from T cells, B-cell-depleted T cells, or PBMCs.

Authors' processing steps: Researchers report that nucleated cell counts were estimated from reference gene primer amplification. Some clones are missing from TCRdb's copy, which holds only in-frame ones; the method was immunoSEQ multiplex PCR. The V and J calls and clone size were taken over from that table, and D and trimming were inferred from the DNA. There are some 520,000 clones in the sample; about 88% occur only once, and roughly 0.92% lies in the top ten. V lost 1 base to trimming and J lost 5 bases, with 13 bases between them. The CDR3 runs to 14 residues. Germline loops: CDR1 SGHRS, CDR2 YFSETQ. Seattle cases were enrolled at active infection and followed longitudinally.

The receptor's source is a man younger than 30 with COVID-19, enrolled during active disease. The sample consisted of peripheral blood. V usage is TRBV5-1 and J usage is TRBJ2-7, with unresolved D. CDR3 protein: CASSLYGYRDEQYF. In DNA, the CDR3 is TGCGCCAGCAGCTTGTACGGGTATAGAGACGAGCAGTACTTC.